These 30 T cell receptor beta chains originate from one sample sequenced in a study of blood T cell repertoires in COVID-19. The data were produced by immunoSEQ multiplex PCR, yet TCRdb's version contains in-frame clones alone and is incomplete. Among roughly 100,000 clones listed, nearly 90% were seen once. Source material: peripheral blood. The receptors derive from a man aged 50 to 59 with active COVID-19.

The chain uses TRBV5-1 and TRBJ2-2; perhaps TRBD2 as D (5 bases). Germline V gene data show CDR1 as SGHRS and CDR2 as YFSETQ. The CDR3 sequence is 15 residues long. V was clipped by 0 bases and J by 1 base, with 7 bases between them. For the CDR3, the DNA is TGCGCCAGCAGCTTGGCCGGAGGGAACACCGGGGAGCTGTTTTTT. Translation: CASSLAGGNTGELFF.

The genes are TRBV6-4 and TRBJ1-2, with D possibly being TRBD1 (6 bases). Germline CDR1 MRHNA, CDR2 SNTAGT. Trimming left V 10 bases short and J 0 bases short, with 18 bases between. CDR3 length equals 15 residues. The CDR3 protein is CATRGHPPPNYGYTF. DNA of the CDR3: TGTGCCACCAGGGGCCACCCCCCCCCTAACTATGGCTACACCTTC.

This chain joins TRBV11-2 and TRBJ1-2; D uncertain. Germline CDR1 SGHAT, CDR2 FQNNGV. Trimming left V 4 bases short and J 7 bases short, with 13 bases between. The CDR3 contains 13 residues. Here the CDR3 DNA reads TGTGCCAGCAGCTCAACAAGAGAGGGTGGCTACACCTTC. Translated: CASSSTREGGYTF. Combining the CDR3 with reference TRBV11-2 and TRBJ1-2 gives the whole variable domain EAGVAQSPRYKIIEKRQSVAFWCNPISGHATLYWYQQILGQGPKLLIQFQNNGVVDDSQLPKDRFSAERLKGVDSTLKIQPAKLEDSAVYLCASSSTREGGYTFGSGTRLTVV.

V is TRBV14 and J is TRBJ2-3; the D gene is possibly TRBD2 (6 bases). V was trimmed by 0 bases and J by 6 bases, leaving 16 bases between them. This CDR3 comprises 16 residues. CDR1 and CDR2 from the germline V gene are SGHDN and FVKESK. CDR3: CASSQEGGWRSDTQYF. CDR3 sequence (DNA): TGTGCCAGCAGCCAAGAGGGGGGTTGGCGGTCGGATACGCAGTATTTT.

This rearrangement joins TRBV30 to TRBJ1-1, with a weak D call TRBD1 (6 bases). Trimming removed 3 bases at V and 1 base at J, with 12 bases between. CDR1 GTSNPN and CDR2 SVGIG come from the germline V gene (reference sequence). The length of the CDR3 is 14 residues. The CDR3 DNA sequence: TGTGCCTGGAGCGTTTACAGGGAGAACACTGAAGCTTTCTTT. Translating gives CAWSVYRENTEAFF.

V gene TRBV30 combines with J gene TRBJ1-1; 9 bases align to TRBD1. This CDR3 has 13 amino acids. The ends lost 0 bases at V and 11 bases at J; junction bases unmatched: 7. In germline, CDR1 is GTSNPN, CDR2 SVGIG (reference sequence). CDR3: CAWSVPGQGSAFF. CDR3 nucleotide sequence: TGTGCCTGGAGTGTCCCGGGACAGGGTAGTGCTTTCTTT.

The genes are TRBV2 and TRBJ1-4, with 8 bases that match TRBD1. The CDR3 has 16 amino acids. Trimming removed 7 bases from V and 8 bases from J; junction bases left unmatched: 15. Germline CDR1 is SNHLY and CDR2 is FYNNEI. CDR3: CASNGDRSSSEEKLFF. The CDR3 DNA sequence: TGTGCCAGCAACGGGGACAGGTCTTCTTCGGAAGAAAAACTGTTTTTT.

The chain joins TRBV4-1 to TRBJ2-2; a weak D match, TRBD1 (5 bases). Per germline, CDR1 MGHRA and CDR2 YSYEKL. CDR3 length: 16 residues. Trimming shortened V by 1 base and J by 0 bases, and 9 bases separated the two germline ends. CDR3 DNA: TGCGCCAGCAGCCAAGGATCACAGGCGAACACCGGGGAGCTGTTTTTT. As protein: CASSQGSQANTGELFF.

This clone was seen once. V and J are TRBV7-2 and TRBJ2-5, with TRBD2 as a possible D gene (6 bases). The CDR3 length is 12 residues. Germline V gene lookup returns CDR1 SGHTA and CDR2 FQGNSA. V was pared by 8 bases and J by 4 bases, with 11 bases between. The CDR3 here is CASGLARETQYF. The CDR3 DNA reads as TGTGCCAGCGGTCTAGCGAGAGAGACCCAGTACTTC.

V gene TRBV6-6 combines with J gene TRBJ2-2; 8 nucleotides align to TRBD2. The V and J ends lost 7 bases and 3 bases, in that order; junction bases with no gene match: 4. The CDR3 totals 14 residues. CDR1 is MNHNY, CDR2 SVGAGI, per germline (reference sequence). The CDR3 region has the DNA TGTGCCAGCACAATAGCGGGGTACACCGGGGAGCTGTTTTTT. Residues: CASTIAGYTGELFF.

The chain has TRBV18 and TRBJ1-1; D gene uncertain. With 2 bases removed from V and 3 bases from J, the gap between germline ends came to 7 bases. Germline V gene data show CDR1 as KGHSH and CDR2 as LQKENI. The CDR3 extends over 13 amino acids. The CDR3, as DNA: TGTGCCAGCTCACCAAGCGGGGACACTGAAGCTTTCTTT. Translating it yields CASSPSGDTEAFF.

This clone was detected only a few times. The chain carries TRBV9 and TRBJ1-2; D is perhaps TRBD1 (6 bases). V lost 3 bases, J lost 1 base, and 16 bases lay in between. Looked up from germline, CDR1 is SGDLS and CDR2 is YYNGEE. CDR3 length: 16 amino acids. CDR3 bases: TGTGCCAGCAGCGAGGGCAGGGGCGATTTTAACTATGGCTACACCTTC. This codes for CASSEGRGDFNYGYTF. Looking up the rest from reference TRBV9 and TRBJ1-2 gives the full variable domain: DSGVTQTPKHLITATGQRVTLRCSPRSGDLSVYWYQQSLDQGLQFLIQYYNGEERAKGNILERFSAQQFPDLHSELNLSSLELGDSALYFCASSEGRGDFNYGYTFGSGTRLTVV.

This chain connects TRBV3-1 (or the pseudogene TRBV3-2) to TRBJ2-7, with D possibly being TRBD2 (5 bases). V was shortened by 8 bases and J by 6 bases, with 20 bases between the two germline ends. Germline V gene lookup returns CDR1 LGHDT and CDR2 YNNKEL (reference sequence). The CDR3 contains 14 residues. The CDR3 sequence: CASRGGLSGGEQYF. CDR3 in DNA: TGTGCCAGCCGTGGAGGACTGTCAGGCGGCGAGCAGTACTTC.

This chain links TRBV18 with TRBJ2-5, with 12 bases that match TRBD1. The germline CDR1 and CDR2 sequences are KGHSH and LQKENI. Trimming removed 3 bases from V and 2 bases from J; junction bases left unmatched: 10. The length of the CDR3 is 18 residues. The CDR3 bases are TGTGCCAGCTCACCTTACCCGGGACAGGGGGCGCGTCAAGAGACCCAGTACTTC. Protein sequence: CASSPYPGQGARQETQYF.

The chain combines TRBV10-3 with TRBJ2-3; 10 nucleotides match TRBD2. J gave up 2 bases and V 7 bases, and 6 bases lay outside the gene matches. Germline V gives CDR1 ENHRY, CDR2 SYGVKD. This CDR3 has 15 residues. CDR3 in DNA: TGTGCCATCAATCTAGCGGGGGCCTCCACAGATACGCAGTATTTT. Amino acids: CAINLAGASTDTQYF.

This chain links TRBV19 with TRBJ2-7, with a weak D call TRBD1 (5 bases). The V gene lost 5 bases and the J gene lost 3 bases, with 14 bases spanning the gap. This CDR3 is 14 amino acids long. Per the germline V gene, CDR1 is LNHDA and CDR2 is SQIVND (reference sequence). CDR3 residues: CASSLGRGGYEQYF. CDR3 sequence (DNA): TGTGCCAGTAGTCTTGGTAGGGGTGGCTACGAGCAGTACTTC.

V and J are TRBV27 and TRBJ1-2; TRBD1 aligns across 8 bases. Germline assignment: CDR1 MNHEY and CDR2 SMNVEV (reference sequence). The CDR3 totals 15 residues. V shed 4 bases and J 4 bases; nucleotides not matched to a gene: 8. CDR3 sequence: CASSSQDRGSYGYTF. CDR3 bases: TGTGCCAGCAGTTCCCAAGACAGGGGCAGCTATGGCTACACCTTC.

The chain recombines TRBV21-1 with TRBJ1-2; the D call in the table, TRBD1, was not verified against the DNA. TRBV21-1 is a pseudogene segment. The CDR3 has 20 amino acids. CDR3 region: CASSNEWDRGLVEANYGYTF. DNA for the CDR3: TGTGCCAGCAGCAACGAATGGGACAGGGGGCTTGTCGAGGCTAACTATGGCTACACCTTC.

The table lists this clone with a few counts. The V call is TRBV30, the J call TRBJ1-5; no reliable D call. Looked up from germline, CDR1 is GTSNPN and CDR2 is SVGIG (reference sequence). The CDR3 has 12 amino acids. With 2 bases removed from V and 5 bases from J, the gap between germline ends came to 7 bases. CDR3 in DNA: TGTGCCTGGAGTCCGAGAGATCAGCCCCAGCATTTT. Amino acids: CAWSPRDQPQHF.

V usage is TRBV6-1 and J usage is TRBJ1-1, with D maybe TRBD1 (6 bases). The CDR3 covers 16 residues. Germline values: CDR1 MNHNS, CDR2 SASEGT. Trimming shortened V by 4 bases and J by 5 bases, and 20 bases separated the two germline ends. CDR3 region: CASSVTLKGVWTEAFF. Written as DNA, the CDR3 is TGTGCCAGCAGTGTCACCCTTAAGGGGGTGTGGACTGAAGCTTTCTTT.

The V and J genes are TRBV6-7 and TRBJ1-4; 7 bases map to TRBD1. TRBV6-7 is filed as an ORF, its function uncertain. V dropped 7 bases and J dropped 4; count of bases not matched to a gene: 9. The CDR3 extends over 15 amino acids. The CDR3 DNA follows: TGTGCCAGCATTCTCACCGGGACAGATAATGAAAAACTGTTTTTT. Translating it yields CASILTGTDNEKLFF.

The V and J genes are TRBV3-1 (or the pseudogene TRBV3-2) and TRBJ2-1, with a possible D match to TRBD2 (5 bases). Trimming removed 0 bases at V and 13 bases at J, with 13 bases between. The CDR3 runs to 13 residues. The V gene's germline CDR1 is LGHDT and CDR2 YNNKEL (reference sequence). The CDR3 nucleotides read TGTGCCAGCAGCCAAGATAAAGAACGGGGACAGTTCTTC. The encoded protein is CASSQDKERGQFF.

This chain connects TRBV7-2 to TRBJ1-1, with 7 bases that match TRBD1. CDR1 is SGHTA and CDR2 is FQGNSA in the germline V gene. V dropped 6 bases and J dropped 5; count of bases not matched to a gene: 6. The length of the CDR3 is 13 residues. CDR3 loop: CASSNRGRTEAFF. CDR3 DNA sequence: TGTGCCAGCAGTAACAGGGGAAGGACTGAAGCTTTCTTT.

This sequence joins TRBV27 and TRBJ1-1; TRBD1 agrees at 11 bases. This CDR3 contains 16 residues. Germline lookup yields CDR1 MNHEY and CDR2 SMNVEV (reference sequence). Trimming at V came to 5 bases and at J to 7 bases, leaving 12 bases not matched to a gene. The CDR3 DNA sequence: TGTGCCAGCAGTCCCTGGACAGGGGGCGGAGGGGTTGAAGCTTTCTTT. This sequence encodes CASSPWTGGGGVEAFF.

The rearrangement uses TRBV14 and TRBJ1-4, with 7 bases that match TRBD1. The CDR3 is 15 residues long. CDR1 is SGHDN, CDR2 FVKESK, per germline. The V gene end was trimmed by 2 bases and the J gene end by 8 bases; junction bases not matched to a gene: 8. The CDR3 coding sequence is TGTGCCAGCAGCCAACACTCCGGACAGGAGGAAAAACTGTTTTTT. Its protein product is CASSQHSGQEEKLFF.

The V call is TRBV5-1, the J call TRBJ2-3; 7 bases map to TRBD1. J gave up 4 bases and V 4 bases, and 9 bases lay outside the gene matches. Germline values: CDR1 SGHRS, CDR2 YFSETQ. There are 15 residues in the CDR3. The CDR3 is CASSPGAGGADTQYF. Here the CDR3 DNA reads TGCGCCAGCAGCCCTGGGGCAGGGGGAGCAGATACGCAGTATTTT.

The chain carries TRBV19 and TRBJ1-2; 9 bases map to TRBD1. J lost 1 base, V lost 5 bases, and 8 bases had no gene match. This CDR3 is 16 amino acids long. The germline V gene encodes CDR1 LNHDA and CDR2 SQIVND (reference sequence). This CDR3 is CASSPQGARLNYGYTF. The CDR3 bases are TGTGCCAGTAGTCCACAGGGGGCGCGGCTTAACTATGGCTACACCTTC.

The chain has TRBV7-2 and TRBJ2-5; 9 nucleotides match TRBD1. Germline assignment: CDR1 SGHTA and CDR2 FQGNSA. The J segment lost 1 base and the V segment lost 5 bases, leaving 8 bases of the junction unmatched. This CDR3 has 16 amino acids. CDR3: CASSIHRGRGQETQYF. The CDR3 nucleotides are TGTGCCAGCAGCATTCACAGGGGGCGAGGCCAAGAGACCCAGTACTTC.

This clone has just one count. This CDR3 is CASSTGWASLDTQYF. The CDR3 DNA is TGTGCCAGCTCGACCGGTTGGGCTAGCTTAGATACGCAGTATTTT. The chain carries TRBV6-5 and TRBJ2-3; D is perhaps TRBD2 (5 bases). V dropped 8 bases and J dropped 5 bases, with 20 bases sitting between them. CDR3 size: 15 residues. Germline-derived CDR1 and CDR2 are MNHEY and SVGAGI.

The genes are TRBV6-5 and TRBJ1-1, with D unclear. Trimming stripped 2 bases from V and 0 bases from J, with 13 bases between. CDR1 MNHEY and CDR2 SVGAGI come from the germline V gene. CDR3 size: 16 residues. The CDR3 loop reads CASSYRGPPMNTEAFF. In nucleotides, the CDR3 is TGTGCCAGCAGTTACCGAGGGCCGCCCATGAACACTGAAGCTTTCTTT.